The rows below give T cell receptor beta chains drawn from one sample of a study of early T cells in non-severe SARS-CoV-2 infection. Each CDR3 protein is one row after TCRdb ran MiXCR on the 5' RACE reads. The sample contains tens of thousands of distinct CDR3 sequences, roughly 15% of which appear only once. The material sequenced was whole blood, taken at baseline. All receptors derive from an adult who was a healthcare worker with PCR-confirmed SARS-CoV-2 infection or an uninfected control (not recorded which). The CDR3 runs from the conserved cysteine through the conserved F or W.

cdr3_aa	v_call	j_call
CAWSGGNIQYF	TRBV30	TRBJ2-4
CASSDTYNQPQHF	TRBV6-1	TRBJ1-5
CASSFGQRYGYTF	TRBV28	TRBJ1-2
CSVTGGMVETQYF	TRBV29-1	TRBJ2-5
CASNQLAGNPKNIQYF	TRBV6-6	TRBJ2-4
CASSSSGLTATGELFF	TRBV28	TRBJ2-2
CASSYSRAANTEAFF	TRBV6-5	TRBJ1-1
CSVGTSGSDEQFF	TRBV29-1	TRBJ2-1
CASSGLNRGYEQYF	TRBV27	TRBJ2-7
CASSLGGSLDEQFF	TRBV11-3	TRBJ2-1
CASSLGGTDYEAFF	TRBV7-3	TRBJ1-1
CASSPDRHNSPLHF	TRBV18	TRBJ1-6
CASRSAGGLDTQYF	TRBV27	TRBJ2-3
CASRLRGLETQYF	TRBV27	TRBJ2-5
CASSPGEGLPYEQYF	TRBV12-3/TRBV12-4	TRBJ2-7
CASSPGLPRASKNIQYF	TRBV18	TRBJ2-4
CSALGTPYNEQFF	TRBV20-1	TRBJ2-1
CASSLGPMGGTENIQYF	TRBV28	TRBJ2-4
CASRRPPTGEQYF	TRBV19	TRBJ2-7
CASSLGQGDGMNTEAFF	TRBV5-5	TRBJ1-1
CASSQGLGDGYTF	TRBV3-1	TRBJ1-2
CASSSDGSSYEQYF	TRBV2	TRBJ2-7